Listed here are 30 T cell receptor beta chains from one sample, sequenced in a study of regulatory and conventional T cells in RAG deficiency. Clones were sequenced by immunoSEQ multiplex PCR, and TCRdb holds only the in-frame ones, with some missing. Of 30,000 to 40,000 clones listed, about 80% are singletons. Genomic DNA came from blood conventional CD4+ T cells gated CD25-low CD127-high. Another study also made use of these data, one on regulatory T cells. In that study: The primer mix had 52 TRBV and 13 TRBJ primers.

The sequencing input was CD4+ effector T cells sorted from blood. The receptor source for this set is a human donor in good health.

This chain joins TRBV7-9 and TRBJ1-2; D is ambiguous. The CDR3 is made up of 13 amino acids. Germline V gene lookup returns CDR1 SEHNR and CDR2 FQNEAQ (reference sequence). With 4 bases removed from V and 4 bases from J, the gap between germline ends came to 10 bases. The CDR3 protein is CASSSPRTYGYTF. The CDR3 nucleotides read TGTGCCAGCAGCTCACCCCGGACCTATGGCTACACCTTC.

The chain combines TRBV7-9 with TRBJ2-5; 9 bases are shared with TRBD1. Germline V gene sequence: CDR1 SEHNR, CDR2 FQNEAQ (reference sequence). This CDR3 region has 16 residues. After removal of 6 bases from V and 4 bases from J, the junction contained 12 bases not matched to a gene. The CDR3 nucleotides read TGTGCCAGCAGGGAAACAGGGGGCTCAAGAGGAGAGACCCAGTACTTC. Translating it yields CASRETGGSRGETQYF.

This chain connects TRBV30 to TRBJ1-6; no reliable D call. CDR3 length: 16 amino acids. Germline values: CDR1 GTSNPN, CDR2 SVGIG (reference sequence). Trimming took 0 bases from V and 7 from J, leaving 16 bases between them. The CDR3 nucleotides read TGTGCCTGGAGTGTTCCTGGGGTAGCCGGGAATTCACCCCTCCACTTT. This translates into CAWSVPGVAGNSPLHF.

The CDR3 reads CASRPQPAGGWETQYF. CDR3 in DNA: TGTGCCAGCAGACCCCAGCCGGCAGGGGGCTGGGAGACCCAGTACTTC. The rearrangement uses TRBV5-6 and TRBJ2-5; 8 positions match TRBD1. Germline V gene sequence: CDR1 SGHDT, CDR2 YYEEEE. V shed 5 bases, J shed 5 bases, and the junction held 14 bases outside the gene matches. CDR3 length: 16 residues. Based on the CDR3 plus reference TRBV5-6 and TRBJ2-5, the full variable domain is DAGVTQSPTHLIKTRGQQVTLRCSPKSGHDTVSWYQQALGQGPQFIFQYYEEEERQRGNFPDRFSGHQFPNYSSELNVNALLLGDSALYLCASRPQPAGGWETQYFGPGTRLLVL.

The CDR3 reads CASTQAGARYNEQFF. The CDR3 DNA reads TGTGCCAGCACTCAAGCGGGGGCCAGATACAATGAGCAGTTCTTC. The genes are TRBV6-1 and TRBJ2-1; 8 bases line up with TRBD2. This CDR3 contains 15 residues. CDR1 and CDR2 (germline): MNHNS, SASEGT. Trimming cost V 7 bases and J 4 bases; bases outside gene matches: 9.

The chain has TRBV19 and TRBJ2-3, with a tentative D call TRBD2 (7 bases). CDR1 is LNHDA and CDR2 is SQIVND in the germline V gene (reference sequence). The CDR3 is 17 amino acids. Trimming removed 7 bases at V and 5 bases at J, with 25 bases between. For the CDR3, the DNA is TGTGCCAGTAAACCGCTCAGAGACGGGGGGCCAGGAGATACGCAGTATTTT. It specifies CASKPLRDGGPGDTQYF.

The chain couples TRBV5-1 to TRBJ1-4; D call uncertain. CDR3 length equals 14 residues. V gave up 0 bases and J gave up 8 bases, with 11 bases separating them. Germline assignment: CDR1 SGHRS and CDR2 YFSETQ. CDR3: CASSLEPTGEKLFF. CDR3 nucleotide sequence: TGCGCCAGCAGCTTGGAACCGACTGGAGAAAAACTGTTTTTT.

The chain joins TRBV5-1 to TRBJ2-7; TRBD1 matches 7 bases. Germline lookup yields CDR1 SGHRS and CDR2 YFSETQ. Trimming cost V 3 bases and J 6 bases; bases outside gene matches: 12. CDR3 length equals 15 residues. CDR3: CASSWGDRVVSEQYF. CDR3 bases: TGCGCCAGCAGCTGGGGAGACAGGGTAGTAAGCGAGCAGTACTTC.

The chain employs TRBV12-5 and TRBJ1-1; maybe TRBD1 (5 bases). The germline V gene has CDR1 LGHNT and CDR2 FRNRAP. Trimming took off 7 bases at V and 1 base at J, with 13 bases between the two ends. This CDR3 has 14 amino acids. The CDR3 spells CASAPGGRNTEAFF. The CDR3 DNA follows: TGTGCTAGTGCCCCGGGGGGGAGGAACACTGAAGCTTTCTTT.

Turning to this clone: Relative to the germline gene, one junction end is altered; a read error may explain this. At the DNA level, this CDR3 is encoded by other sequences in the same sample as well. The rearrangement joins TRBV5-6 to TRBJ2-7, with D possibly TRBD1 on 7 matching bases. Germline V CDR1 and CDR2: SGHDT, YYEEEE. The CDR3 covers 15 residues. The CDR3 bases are TGTGCCAGCAGCTTGGCAGGGGGAGGAATTGGCGAGCAGTATTTC. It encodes CASSLAGGGIGEQYF. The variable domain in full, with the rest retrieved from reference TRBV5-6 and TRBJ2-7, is DAGVTQSPTHLIKTRGQQVTLRCSPKSGHDTVSWYQQALGQGPQFIFQYYEEEERQRGNFPDRFSGHQFPNYSSELNVNALLLGDSALYLCASSLAGGGIGEQYFGPGTRLTVT.

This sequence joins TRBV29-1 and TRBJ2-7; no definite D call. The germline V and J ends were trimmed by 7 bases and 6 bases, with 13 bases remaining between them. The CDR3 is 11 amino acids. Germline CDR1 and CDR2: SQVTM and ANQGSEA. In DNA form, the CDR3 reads TGCAGCGCCAGACACTTGGCCGAGCAGTACTTC. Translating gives CSARHLAEQYF.

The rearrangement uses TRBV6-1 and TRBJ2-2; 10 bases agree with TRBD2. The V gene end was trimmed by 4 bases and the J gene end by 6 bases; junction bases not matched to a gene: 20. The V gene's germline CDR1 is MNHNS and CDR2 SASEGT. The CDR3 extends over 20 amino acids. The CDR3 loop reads CASSGKKRSGGQWDAGELFF. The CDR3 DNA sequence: TGTGCCAGCAGTGGCAAGAAGCGTAGCGGGGGGCAGTGGGATGCCGGGGAGCTGTTTTTT.

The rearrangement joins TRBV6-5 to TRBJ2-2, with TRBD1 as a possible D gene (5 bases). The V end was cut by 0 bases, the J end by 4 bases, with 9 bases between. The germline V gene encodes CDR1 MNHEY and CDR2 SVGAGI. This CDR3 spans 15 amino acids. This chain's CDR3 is CASSYSRQGTGELFF. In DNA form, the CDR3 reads TGTGCCAGCAGTTACTCGAGGCAGGGCACCGGGGAGCTGTTTTTT.

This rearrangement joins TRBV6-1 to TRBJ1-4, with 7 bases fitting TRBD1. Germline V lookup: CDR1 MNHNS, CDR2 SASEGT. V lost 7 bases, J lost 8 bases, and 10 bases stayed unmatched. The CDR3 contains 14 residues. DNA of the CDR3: TGTGCCAGCAAGGCCGAGCCAGGGGGGGAAAAACTGTTTTTT. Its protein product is CASKAEPGGEKLFF.

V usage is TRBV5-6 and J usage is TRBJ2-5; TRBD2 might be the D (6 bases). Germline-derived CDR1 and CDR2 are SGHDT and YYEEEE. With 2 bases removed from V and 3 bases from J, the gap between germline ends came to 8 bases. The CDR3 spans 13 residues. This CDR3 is CASSFGGEETQYF. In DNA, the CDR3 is TGTGCCAGCAGCTTTGGAGGGGAAGAGACCCAGTACTTC.

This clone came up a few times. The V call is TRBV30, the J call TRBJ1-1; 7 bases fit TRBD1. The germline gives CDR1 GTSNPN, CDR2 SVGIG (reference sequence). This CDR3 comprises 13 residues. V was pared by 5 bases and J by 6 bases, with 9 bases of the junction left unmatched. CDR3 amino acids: CAWYGQATAEAFF. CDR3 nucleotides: TGTGCCTGGTATGGACAGGCGACCGCTGAAGCTTTCTTT.

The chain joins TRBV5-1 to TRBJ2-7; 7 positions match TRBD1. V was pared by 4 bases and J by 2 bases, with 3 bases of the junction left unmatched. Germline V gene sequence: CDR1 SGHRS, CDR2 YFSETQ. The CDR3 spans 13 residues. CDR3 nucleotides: TGCGCCAGCAGCCGGGACAGCCCCTACGAGCAGTACTTC. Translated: CASSRDSPYEQYF.

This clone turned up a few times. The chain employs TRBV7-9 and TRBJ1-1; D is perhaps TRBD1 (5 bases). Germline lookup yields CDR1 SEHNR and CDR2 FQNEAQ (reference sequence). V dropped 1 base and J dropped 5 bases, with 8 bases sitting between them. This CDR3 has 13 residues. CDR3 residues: CASSLEGVTEAFF. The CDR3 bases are TGTGCCAGCAGCTTAGAAGGGGTTACTGAAGCTTTCTTT.

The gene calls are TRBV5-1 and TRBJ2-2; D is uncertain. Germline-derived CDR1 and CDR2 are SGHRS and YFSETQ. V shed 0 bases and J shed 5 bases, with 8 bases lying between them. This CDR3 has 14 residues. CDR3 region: CASSLALETGELFF. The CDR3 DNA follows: TGCGCCAGCAGCTTGGCCCTGGAGACCGGGGAGCTGTTTTTT.

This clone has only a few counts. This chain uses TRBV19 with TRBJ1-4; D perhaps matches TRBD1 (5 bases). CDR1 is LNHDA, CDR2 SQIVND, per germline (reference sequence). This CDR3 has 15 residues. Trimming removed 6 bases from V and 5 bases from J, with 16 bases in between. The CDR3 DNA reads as TGTGCCAGTAGGCACCGTAGGAGGGGCAATGAAAAACTGTTTTTT. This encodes CASRHRRRGNEKLFF.

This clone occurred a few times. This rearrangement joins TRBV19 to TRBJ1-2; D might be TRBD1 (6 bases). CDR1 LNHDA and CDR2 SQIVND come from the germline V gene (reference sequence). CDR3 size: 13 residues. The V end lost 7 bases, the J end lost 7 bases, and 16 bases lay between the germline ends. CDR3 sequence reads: CASISGGIGGYTF. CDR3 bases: TGTGCCAGTATTTCGGGGGGCATTGGTGGCTACACCTTC.

CDR3 protein: CASSEGVVGAETQYF. The CDR3, as DNA: TGTGCCAGCAGTGAAGGCGTAGTGGGGGCAGAGACCCAGTACTTC. This chain links TRBV6-1 with TRBJ2-5; a possible D gene is TRBD1 (6 bases). The V gene's germline CDR1 is MNHNS and CDR2 SASEGT. The CDR3 extends over 15 amino acids. Trimming stripped 1 base from V and 4 bases from J, with 13 bases between.

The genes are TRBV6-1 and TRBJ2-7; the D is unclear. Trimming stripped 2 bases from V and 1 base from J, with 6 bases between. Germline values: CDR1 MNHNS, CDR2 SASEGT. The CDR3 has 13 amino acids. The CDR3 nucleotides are TGTGCCAGCAGTGAACACGGATCCTACGAGCAGTACTTC. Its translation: CASSEHGSYEQYF.

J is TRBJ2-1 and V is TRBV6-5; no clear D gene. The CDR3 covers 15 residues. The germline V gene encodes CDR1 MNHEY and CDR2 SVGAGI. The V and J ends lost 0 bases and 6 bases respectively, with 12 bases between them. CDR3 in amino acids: CASSYSRASPNEQFF. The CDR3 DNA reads TGTGCCAGCAGTTACTCGAGAGCCAGCCCCAATGAGCAGTTCTTC.

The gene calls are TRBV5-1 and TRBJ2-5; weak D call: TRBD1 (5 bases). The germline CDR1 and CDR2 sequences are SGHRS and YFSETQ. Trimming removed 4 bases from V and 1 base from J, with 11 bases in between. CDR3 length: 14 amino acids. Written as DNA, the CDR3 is TGCGCCAGCAGCCCTGGGGCGCGCCAAGAGACCCAGTACTTC. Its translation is CASSPGARQETQYF.

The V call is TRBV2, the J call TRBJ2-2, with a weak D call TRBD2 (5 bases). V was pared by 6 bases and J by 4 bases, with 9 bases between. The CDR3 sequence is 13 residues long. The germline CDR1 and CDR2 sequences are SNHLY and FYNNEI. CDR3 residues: CASRGVSTGELFF. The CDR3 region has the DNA TGTGCCAGCAGGGGAGTGTCCACCGGGGAGCTGTTTTTT.

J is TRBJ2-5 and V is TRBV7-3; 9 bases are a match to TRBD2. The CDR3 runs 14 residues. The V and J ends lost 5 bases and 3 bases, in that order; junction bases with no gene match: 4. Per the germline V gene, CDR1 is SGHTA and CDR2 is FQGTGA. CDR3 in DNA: TGTGCCAGCAGCATGACTAGCGGCAAAGAGACCCAGTACTTC. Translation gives CASSMTSGKETQYF.

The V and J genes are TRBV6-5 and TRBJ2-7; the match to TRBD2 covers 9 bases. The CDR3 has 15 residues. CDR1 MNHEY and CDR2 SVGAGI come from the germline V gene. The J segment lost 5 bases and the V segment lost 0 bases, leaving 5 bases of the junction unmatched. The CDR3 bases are TGTGCCAGCAGTTACTCTGGCGGGGGGGCGGACGAGCAGTACTTC. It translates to CASSYSGGGADEQYF.

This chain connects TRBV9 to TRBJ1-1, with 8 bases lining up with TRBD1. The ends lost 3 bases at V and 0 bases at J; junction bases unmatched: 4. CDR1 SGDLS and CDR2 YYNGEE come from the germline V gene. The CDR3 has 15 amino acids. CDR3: CASSGTGSMNTEAFF. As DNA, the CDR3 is TGTGCCAGCAGCGGGACAGGGAGTATGAACACTGAAGCTTTCTTT.

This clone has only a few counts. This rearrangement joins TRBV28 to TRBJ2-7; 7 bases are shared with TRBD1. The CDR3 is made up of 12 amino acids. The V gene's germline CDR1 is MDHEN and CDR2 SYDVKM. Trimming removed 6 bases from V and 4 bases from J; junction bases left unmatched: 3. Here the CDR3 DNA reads TGTGCCAGCAGATTACAGGGGTACGAGCAGTACTTC. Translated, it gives CASRLQGYEQYF.